The 22 T cell receptor beta chains below all came from one sample that was sequenced in a study of tumor-infiltrating lymphocytes in primary liver carcinoma. Bulk tissue was left unsorted, and RNA and DNA were co-extracted from about 20-30 mg of it. TCR beta cDNA was made from roughly 500 ng total RNA with a constant-region primer. Three nested multiplex PCR rounds of slightly modified ARM-PCR generated TCR beta libraries. Investigators reported that the first two PCR rounds, at about 11 cycles each, used TRBV1-TRBV30 forward primers with a C-beta reverse primer. TCRdb recomputed calls from the multiplex PCR reads with MiXCR, one row per CDR3 protein. The sample consists of roughly 32,000 distinct CDR3 sequences, over 65% of them appearing once. Sequencing used liver tumor tissue from sampling region 5. Documented subset: tumor region T5, tumor centre. These receptors were obtained from a man in his forties or fifties with primary liver carcinoma and hepatitis B virus infection.

Concerning this clonotype itself: At one end, the junction sequence differs from germline, possibly due to a read error. V and J are TRBV11-1 and TRBJ2-2, with TRBD1 identical over 7 bases. Germline V CDR1 and CDR2: SGHAT, FQDESV (reference sequence). CDR3 size: 14 residues. DNA for the CDR3: TGTGCCAACAGCTTTACAGGGGTCACCGGGGAGCTGCTTTTT. As protein: CANSFTGVTGELLF.

This clonotype was observed a single time. An end of the junction does not agree with germline; a read error may underlie this. The rearrangement links TRBV11-2 to TRBJ2-1; possible D gene TRBD1, 5 bases. CDR3 length: 14 amino acids. Germline V gives CDR1 SGHAT, CDR2 FQNNGV. The CDR3 here is CASSLYRHVSEQFF. In DNA, the CDR3 is TGTGCCAGCAGCTTATACAGGCATGTTAGTGAGCAATTCTTC.

This clonotype was counted once. Germline and junction disagree at one end, which may indicate a read error. The J gene is TRBJ2-5, the V gene TRBV5-4, with 7 bases aligning to TRBD1. Germline loops: CDR1 SGHNT, CDR2 YYREEE (reference sequence). The CDR3 covers 15 residues. In DNA form, the CDR3 reads TGTGCCAGCAGCCTAGACAGGGAAACCCGAGAGACTCAGTACTTC. This codes for CASSLDRETRETQYF. The entire variable domain, with the rest obtained from reference TRBV5-4 and TRBJ2-5, is as follows: ETGVTQSPTHLIKTRGQQVTLRCSSQSGHNTVSWYQQALGQGPQFIFQYYREEENGRGNFPPRFSGLQFPNYSSELNVNALELDDSALYLCASSLDRETRETQYFGPGTRLLVL.

The J gene is TRBJ1-4, the V gene TRBV12-3 or TRBV12-4, with D perhaps TRBD1 (6 bases). This CDR3 contains 15 residues. V lost 5 bases, J lost 11 bases, and 21 bases lay in between. The CDR3 DNA sequence: TGTGCCAGCAGTCGACCGAACAGGGTAGCGGAGAAACTGTTTTTT. It codes for CASSRPNRVAEKLFF.

V and J are TRBV11-2 and TRBJ2-1; no clear D gene. Germline V gene sequence: CDR1 SGHAT, CDR2 FQNNGV. The CDR3 extends over 11 amino acids. Trimming removed 5 bases at V and 12 bases at J, with 11 bases between. The CDR3 region is CASSLLETQFF. For the CDR3, the DNA is TGTGCCAGCAGCCTTTTGGAGACGCAGTTCTTC.

Notes on this clonotype: A much more abundant neighbour one base away suggests this may be a read error. The CDR3 sequence is CAWDWGGTEAFF. CDR3 DNA: TGTGCCTGGGACTGGGGAGGCACTGAAGCTTTCTTT. The chain joins TRBV30 to TRBJ1-1; no reliable D call. The ends were cut back, 5 bases at V and 4 bases at J, with 11 bases in the middle. CDR3 length: 12 amino acids. The germline V gene encodes CDR1 GTSNPN and CDR2 SVGIG (reference sequence).

A few counts support this clonotype. The chain joins TRBV6-5 to TRBJ2-7, with 10 positions matching TRBD2. Germline V lookup: CDR1 MNHEY, CDR2 SVGAGI. V lost 4 bases, J lost 8 bases, and 8 bases stayed unmatched. The CDR3 loop spans 14 amino acids. The CDR3 nucleotides are TGTGCCAGCAGTTCTACCGGGACTAGCGACAAGCAGTACTTC. It is translated as CASSSTGTSDKQYF.

Details on this clonotype: Germline is not matched at one junction end, which may reflect a read error. The chain couples TRBV4-2 to TRBJ1-1; 8 nucleotides align to TRBD1. The germline V gene has CDR1 LGHNA and CDR2 YNFKEQ. CDR3 size: 17 residues. CDR3: CASSQEYGQGYLIEAFF. As DNA, the CDR3 is TGTGCCAGCAGTCAAGAGTACGGACAGGGTTATTTGATTGAAGCTTTCTTT.

J is TRBJ2-2 and V is TRBV30, with D hard to call. Germline V CDR1 and CDR2: GTSNPN, SVGIG (reference sequence). The CDR3 sequence is 15 residues long. The CDR3 is CGWSIANSATGELFF. The CDR3 DNA is TGTGGTTGGAGTATCGCGAACTCCGCGACCGGGGAGCTGTTTTTT.

V usage is TRBV5-6 and J usage is TRBJ1-1, with no clear D. Trimming shortened V by 2 bases and J by 4 bases, and 15 bases separated the two germline ends. The CDR3 has 15 amino acids. Germline loops: CDR1 SGHDT, CDR2 YYEEEE. This CDR3 reads CASSFGLWGSTEAFF. The CDR3 coding sequence is TGTGCCAGCAGCTTTGGATTATGGGGAAGCACTGAAGCTTTCTTT.

The count of this clonotype is one. One junction end does not reproduce the germline sequence, and a read error may be involved. This chain uses TRBV7-9 with TRBJ1-2; 7 bases are shared with TRBD1. Germline V gives CDR1 SEHNR, CDR2 FQNEAQ (reference sequence). The CDR3 has 16 amino acids. The CDR3 reads CASSPEDRLSQYGYTF. The CDR3 DNA reads as TGTGCCAGCAGCCCAGAGGACAGGCTGTCCCAGTATGGCTATACCTTC.

This clonotype was counted at least ten times. This chain connects TRBV14 to TRBJ2-3; TRBD2 matches 13 bases. The CDR3 is made up of 19 amino acids. In germline, CDR1 is SGHDN, CDR2 FVKESK. V dropped 2 bases and J dropped 3; count of bases not matched to a gene: 11. For the CDR3, the DNA is TGTGCCAGCAGCCAACCGAGACTAGCGGGAGGTAGTATGACAGATACGCAGTATTTT. Its protein product is CASSQPRLAGGSMTDTQYF.

This clonotype appeared many times. The rearrangement links TRBV24-1 to TRBJ2-1, with TRBD2 identical over 8 bases. Germline V lookup: CDR1 KGHDR, CDR2 SFDVKD. The CDR3 runs to 16 residues. Losses at the gene ends were 3 bases for V and 10 bases for J; bases not matched to a gene: 13. The CDR3 spells CATSDPGTRGMVEQFF. The CDR3 bases are TGTGCCACCAGTGATCCCGGGACTAGGGGAATGGTAGAGCAGTTCTTC.

A word on this clonotype: Since a much larger clone is just one base distant, this may be a read error. The chain links TRBV24-1 to TRBJ2-3; D is unresolved. The CDR3 length is 12 residues. Trimming removed 6 bases at V and 7 bases at J, with 10 bases between. Germline CDR1 and CDR2: KGHDR and SFDVKD. CDR3 sequence reads: CATSSRINTQYF. The CDR3 nucleotides read TGTGCCACCAGTAGTAGGATCAATACGCAGTATTTT.

This clonotype was recorded many times. V usage is TRBV14 and J usage is TRBJ2-7, with a tentative D call TRBD2 (5 bases). This CDR3 spans 13 amino acids. The ends were cut back, 1 base at V and 6 bases at J, with 10 bases in the middle. Germline loops: CDR1 SGHDN, CDR2 FVKESK. CDR3 DNA sequence: TGTGCCAGCAGCCAAGGGAGGTGGCGCGAGCAGTACTTC. Its protein is CASSQGRWREQYF.

Only a few counts were recorded for this clonotype. The rearrangement links TRBV19 to TRBJ2-7; 8 bases map to TRBD1. The CDR3 runs 13 residues. With 6 bases clipped from V and 5 bases from J, the junction kept 6 bases outside the gene matches. Per the germline V gene, CDR1 is LNHDA and CDR2 is SQIVND (reference sequence). The CDR3 sequence is CASSRTGSDEQYF. The CDR3 nucleotides are TGTGCCAGTAGCCGGACAGGGAGCGACGAGCAGTACTTC. Full variable domain (outside the CDR3, taken from reference TRBV19 and TRBJ2-7): DGGITQSPKYLFRKEGQNVTLSCEQNLNHDAMYWYRQDPGQGLRLIYYSQIVNDFQKGDIAEGYSVSREKKESFPLTVTSAQKNPTAFYLCASSRTGSDEQYFGPGTRLTVT.

The V gene is TRBV11-2, the J gene TRBJ2-7, with 11 bases aligning to TRBD1. Per germline, CDR1 SGHAT and CDR2 FQNNGV. Trimming removed 5 bases from V and 13 bases from J; junction bases left unmatched: 13. The CDR3 has 14 residues. The CDR3 DNA is TGTGCCAGCAGCCCTCGGACAGGGGGCTACGAGTATTACTTC. Amino acid sequence: CASSPRTGGYEYYF.

This clonotype was detected many times. This chain connects TRBV10-2 to TRBJ1-5; D perhaps matches TRBD1 (5 bases). V was pared by 3 bases and J by 7 bases, with 7 bases between. The germline CDR1 and CDR2 sequences are WSHSY and SAAADI. The CDR3 contains 12 residues. CDR3 nucleotides: TGCGCCAGCAGTGATGGGGACCAGCCCCAGCATTTT. It specifies CASSDGDQPQHF.

This clonotype was detected many times. A much larger clone sits a single nucleotide away, making a read error possible. V gene TRBV6-6 combines with J gene TRBJ2-7; TRBD2 matches 7 bases. CDR1 is MNHNY and CDR2 is SVGAGI in the germline V gene (reference sequence). The CDR3 has 17 amino acids. The CDR3 loop is CASSHSVVRGSAHEQYF. DNA for the CDR3: TGTGCCAGCAGTCACTCGGTTGTGCGCGGGAGTGCACACGAGCAGTACTTC.

The chain combines TRBV19 with TRBJ2-7, with TRBD1 as a possible D gene (6 bases). CDR1 and CDR2 from the germline V gene are LNHDA and SQIVND (reference sequence). This CDR3 region has 15 residues. The ends were cut back, 5 bases at V and 0 bases at J, with 14 bases in the middle. The CDR3, as DNA: TGTGCCAGTAGTTCGGGACACATTAGCTCCTACGAGCAGTACTTC. It codes for CASSSGHISSYEQYF.

This clonotype is medium-sized within its sample. The chain joins TRBV6-5 to TRBJ2-7, with D possibly being TRBD2 (5 bases). V lost 7 bases and J 0 bases, leaving 19 bases between the germline ends. This CDR3 has 16 amino acids. Germline values: CDR1 MNHEY, CDR2 SVGAGI. The CDR3 here is CASKNGVGVSSYEQYF. CDR3 coding DNA: TGTGCCAGCAAAAACGGGGTAGGCGTTAGCTCCTACGAGCAGTACTTC.

This clonotype is labeled medium-sized. The chain combines TRBV10-3 with TRBJ2-7; no clear D. The CDR3 is 12 amino acids. The germline V and J ends were trimmed by 2 bases and 7 bases, with 9 bases remaining between them. Germline CDR1 is ENHRY and CDR2 is SYGVKD. CDR3 residues: CAISEKMGEQYF. CDR3 DNA sequence: TGTGCCATCAGTGAGAAGATGGGGGAGCAGTACTTC.